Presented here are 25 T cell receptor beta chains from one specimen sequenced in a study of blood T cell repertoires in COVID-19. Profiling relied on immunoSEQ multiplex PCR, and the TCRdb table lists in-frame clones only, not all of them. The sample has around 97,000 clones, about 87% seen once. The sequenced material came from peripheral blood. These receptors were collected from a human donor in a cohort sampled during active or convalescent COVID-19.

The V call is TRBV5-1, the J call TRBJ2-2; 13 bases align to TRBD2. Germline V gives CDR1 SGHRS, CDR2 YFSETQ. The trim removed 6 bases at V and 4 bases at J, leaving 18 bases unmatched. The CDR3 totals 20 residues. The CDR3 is CASTAPGTSGEQTLTGELFF. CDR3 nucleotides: TGCGCCAGCACCGCCCCCGGGACTAGCGGGGAACAAACACTCACCGGGGAGCTGTTTTTT.

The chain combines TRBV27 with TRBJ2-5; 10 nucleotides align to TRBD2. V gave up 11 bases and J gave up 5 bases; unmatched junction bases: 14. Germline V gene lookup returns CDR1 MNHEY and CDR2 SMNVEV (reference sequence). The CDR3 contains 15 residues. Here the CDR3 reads CASYSANSGRETQYF. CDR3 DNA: TGTGCCTCATACTCGGCGAATAGCGGGAGGGAGACCCAGTACTTC.

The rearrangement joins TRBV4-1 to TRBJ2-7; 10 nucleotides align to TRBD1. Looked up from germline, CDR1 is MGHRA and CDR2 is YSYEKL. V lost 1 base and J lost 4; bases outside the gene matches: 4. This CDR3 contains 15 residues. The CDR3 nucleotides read TGCGCCAGCAGCCAAGCGGGACAGGGGTGGTACGAGCAGTACTTC. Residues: CASSQAGQGWYEQYF.

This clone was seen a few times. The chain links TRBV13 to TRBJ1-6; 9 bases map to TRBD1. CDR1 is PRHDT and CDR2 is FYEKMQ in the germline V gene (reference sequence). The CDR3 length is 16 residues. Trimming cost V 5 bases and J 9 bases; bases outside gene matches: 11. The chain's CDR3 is CASSVRTGARVSPLHF. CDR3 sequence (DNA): TGTGCCAGCAGCGTCAGGACAGGGGCACGAGTTTCACCCCTCCACTTT.

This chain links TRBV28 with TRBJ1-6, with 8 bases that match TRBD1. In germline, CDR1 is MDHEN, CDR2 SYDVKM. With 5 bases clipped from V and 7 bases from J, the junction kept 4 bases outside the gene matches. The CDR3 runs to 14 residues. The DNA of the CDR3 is TGTGCCAGCAGTCCCAGGACAGGGAATTCACCCCTCCACTTT. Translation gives CASSPRTGNSPLHF. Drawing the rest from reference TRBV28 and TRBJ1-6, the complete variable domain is DVKVTQSSRYLVKRTGEKVFLECVQDMDHENMFWYRQDPGLGLRLIYFSYDVKMKEKGDIPEGYSVSREKKERFSLILESASTNQTSMYLCASSPRTGNSPLHFGNGTRLTVT.

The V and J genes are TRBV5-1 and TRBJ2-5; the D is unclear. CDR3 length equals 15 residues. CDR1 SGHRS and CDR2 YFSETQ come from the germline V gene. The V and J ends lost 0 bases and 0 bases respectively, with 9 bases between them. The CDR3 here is CASSLALADQETQYF. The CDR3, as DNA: TGCGCCAGCAGCTTGGCCTTGGCCGACCAAGAGACCCAGTACTTC.

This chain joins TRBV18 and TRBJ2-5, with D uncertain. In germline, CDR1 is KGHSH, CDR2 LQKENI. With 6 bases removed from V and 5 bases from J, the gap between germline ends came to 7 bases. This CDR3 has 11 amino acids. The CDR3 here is CASSPSETQYF. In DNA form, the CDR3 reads TGTGCCAGCTCCCCCTCGGAGACCCAGTACTTC.

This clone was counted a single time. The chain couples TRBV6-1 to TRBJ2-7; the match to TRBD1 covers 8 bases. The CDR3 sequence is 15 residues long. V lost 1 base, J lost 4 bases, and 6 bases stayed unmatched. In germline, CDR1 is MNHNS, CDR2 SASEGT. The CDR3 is CASSEGSGGLYEQYF. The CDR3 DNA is TGTGCCAGCAGTGAAGGATCAGGGGGCTTATACGAGCAGTACTTC.

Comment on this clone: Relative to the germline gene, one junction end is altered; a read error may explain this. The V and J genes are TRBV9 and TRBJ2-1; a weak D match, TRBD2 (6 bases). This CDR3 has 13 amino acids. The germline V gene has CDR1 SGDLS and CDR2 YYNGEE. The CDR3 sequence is CAGSVVGGYVQFF. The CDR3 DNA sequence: TGTGCCGGCAGCGTAGTCGGGGGTTATGTGCAGTTCTTC.

The CDR3 protein is CASSPGTGYGYTF. In DNA form, the CDR3 reads TGTGCCAGCAGCCCCGGGACAGGGTATGGCTACACCTTC. The chain has TRBV7-3 and TRBJ1-2; TRBD1 agrees at 9 bases. Germline trimming cut 5 bases from V and 5 bases from J; bases unmatched to any gene: 3. CDR3 length: 13 amino acids. Germline values: CDR1 SGHTA, CDR2 FQGTGA.

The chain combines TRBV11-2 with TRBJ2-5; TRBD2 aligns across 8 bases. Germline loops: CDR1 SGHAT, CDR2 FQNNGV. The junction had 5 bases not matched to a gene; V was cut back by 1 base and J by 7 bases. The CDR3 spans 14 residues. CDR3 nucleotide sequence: TGTGCCAGCAGCTTAGCCGGGGGGGCGGGGACCCAGTACTTC. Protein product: CASSLAGGAGTQYF.

CDR3 DNA sequence: TGTGCCAGCATCTCTAGGGGGACTAGGAATGAAAAACTGTTTTTT. Translated, it gives CASISRGTRNEKLFF. The V and J genes are TRBV7-9 and TRBJ1-4; D is perhaps TRBD1 (6 bases). The V and J ends lost 7 bases and 5 bases respectively, with 17 bases between them. The CDR3 extends over 15 amino acids. Germline CDR1 is SEHNR and CDR2 is FQNEAQ (reference sequence).

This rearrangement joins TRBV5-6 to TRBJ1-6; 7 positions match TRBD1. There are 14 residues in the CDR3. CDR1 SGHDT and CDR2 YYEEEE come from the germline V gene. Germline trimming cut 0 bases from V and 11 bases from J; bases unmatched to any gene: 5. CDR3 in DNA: TGTGCCAGCAGCTTGGTACAGGGGATCGCACCCCTCCACTTT. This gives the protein CASSLVQGIAPLHF.

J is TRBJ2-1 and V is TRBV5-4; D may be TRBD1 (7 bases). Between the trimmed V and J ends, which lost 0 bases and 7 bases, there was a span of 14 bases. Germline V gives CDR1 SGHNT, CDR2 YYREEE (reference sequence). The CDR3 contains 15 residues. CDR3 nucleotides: TGTGCCAGCAGCTTGGACAGGGGAGGTCGGAATGAGCAGTTCTTC. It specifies CASSLDRGGRNEQFF.

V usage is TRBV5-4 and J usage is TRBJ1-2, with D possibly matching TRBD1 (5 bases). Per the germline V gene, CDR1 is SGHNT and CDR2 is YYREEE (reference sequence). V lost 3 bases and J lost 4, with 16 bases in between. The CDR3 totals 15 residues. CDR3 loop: CASSSERQGRYGYTF. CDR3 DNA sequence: TGTGCCAGCAGCTCTGAACGTCAGGGTCGCTATGGCTACACCTTC.

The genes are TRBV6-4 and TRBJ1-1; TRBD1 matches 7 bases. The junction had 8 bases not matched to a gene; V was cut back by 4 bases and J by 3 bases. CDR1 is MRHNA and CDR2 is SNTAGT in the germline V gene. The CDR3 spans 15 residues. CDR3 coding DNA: TGTGCCAGCAGTGCAAGGGGGCGAACTTACACTGAAGCTTTCTTT. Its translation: CASSARGRTYTEAFF.

CDR3 DNA sequence: TGTGCCAGCAGCGCGACAGGAAGGCAGGAGACCCAGTACTTC. Translated: CASSATGRQETQYF. V and J are TRBV7-7 and TRBJ2-5; D is perhaps TRBD1 (6 bases). CDR1 and CDR2 from the germline V gene are SSHAT and FNYEAQ (reference sequence). V shed 5 bases and J shed 5 bases, with 15 bases lying between them. The CDR3 is 14 residues long.

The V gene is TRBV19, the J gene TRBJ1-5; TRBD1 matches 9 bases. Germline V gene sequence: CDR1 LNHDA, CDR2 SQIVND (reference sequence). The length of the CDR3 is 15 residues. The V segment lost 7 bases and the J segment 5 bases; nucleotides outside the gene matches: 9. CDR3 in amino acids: CASIPSGTGYQPQHF. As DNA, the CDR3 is TGTGCCAGTATCCCCTCCGGGACAGGGTATCAGCCCCAGCATTTT.

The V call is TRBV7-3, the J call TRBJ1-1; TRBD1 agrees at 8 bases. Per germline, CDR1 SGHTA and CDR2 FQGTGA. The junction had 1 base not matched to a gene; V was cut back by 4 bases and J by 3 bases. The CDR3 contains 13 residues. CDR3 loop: CASSSQGDTEAFF. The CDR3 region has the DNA TGTGCCAGCAGCTCACAGGGGGACACTGAAGCTTTCTTT.

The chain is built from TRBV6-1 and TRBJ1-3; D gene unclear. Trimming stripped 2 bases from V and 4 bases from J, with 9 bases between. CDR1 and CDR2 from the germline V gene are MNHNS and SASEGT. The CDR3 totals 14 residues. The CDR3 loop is CASSERGSGNTIYF. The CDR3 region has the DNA TGTGCCAGCAGTGAACGGGGATCCGGAAACACCATATATTTT.

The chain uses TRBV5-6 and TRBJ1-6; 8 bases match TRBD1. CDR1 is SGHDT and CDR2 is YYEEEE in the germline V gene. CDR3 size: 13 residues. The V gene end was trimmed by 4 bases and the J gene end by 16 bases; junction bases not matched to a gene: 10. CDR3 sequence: CASSVGRRDRLHF. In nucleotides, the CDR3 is TGTGCCAGCAGCGTTGGAAGGCGGGACAGGCTCCACTTT.

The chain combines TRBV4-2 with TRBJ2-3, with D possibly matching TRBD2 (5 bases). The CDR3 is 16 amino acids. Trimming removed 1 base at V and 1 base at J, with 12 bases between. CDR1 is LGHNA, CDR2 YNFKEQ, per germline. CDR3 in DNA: TGTGCCAGCAGCCAAGCATTCGGGGAGCGCACAGATACGCAGTATTTT. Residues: CASSQAFGERTDTQYF.

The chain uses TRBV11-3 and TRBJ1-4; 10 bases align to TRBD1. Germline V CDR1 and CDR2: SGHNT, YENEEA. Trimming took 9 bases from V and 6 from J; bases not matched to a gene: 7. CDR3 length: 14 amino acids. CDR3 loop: CASQTGGKDEKLFF. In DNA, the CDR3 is TGTGCCAGTCAGACAGGGGGCAAGGATGAAAAACTGTTTTTT.

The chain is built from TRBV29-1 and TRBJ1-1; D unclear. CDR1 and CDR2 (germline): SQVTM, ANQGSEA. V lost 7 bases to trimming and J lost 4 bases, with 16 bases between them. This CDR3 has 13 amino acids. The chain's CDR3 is CSAQMGEGTEAFF. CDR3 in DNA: TGCAGCGCGCAAATGGGCGAGGGCACTGAAGCTTTCTTT.

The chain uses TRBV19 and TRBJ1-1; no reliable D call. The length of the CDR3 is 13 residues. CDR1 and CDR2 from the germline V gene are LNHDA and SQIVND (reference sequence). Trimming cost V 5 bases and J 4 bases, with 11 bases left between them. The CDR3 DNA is TGTGCCAGTAGTGGCTCAGGCGCCACTGAAGCTTTCTTT. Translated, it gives CASSGSGATEAFF.